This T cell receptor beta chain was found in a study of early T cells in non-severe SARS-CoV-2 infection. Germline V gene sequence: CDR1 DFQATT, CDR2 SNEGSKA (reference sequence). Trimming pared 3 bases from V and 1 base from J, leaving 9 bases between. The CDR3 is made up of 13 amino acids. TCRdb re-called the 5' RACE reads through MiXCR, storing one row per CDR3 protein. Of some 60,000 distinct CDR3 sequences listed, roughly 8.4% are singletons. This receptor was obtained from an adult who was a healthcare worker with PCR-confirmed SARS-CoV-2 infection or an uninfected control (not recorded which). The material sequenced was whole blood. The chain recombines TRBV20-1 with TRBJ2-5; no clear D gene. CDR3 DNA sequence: TGCAGTGCTAGTTCCCAGACCCAAGAGACCCAGTACTTC. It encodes CSASSQTQETQYF.